This T cell receptor (beta chain) was recovered during a study of cytomegalovirus exposure and HLA in healthy donors. At the level of the study: Earlier, 95 million to 140 million unique TCR beta sequences were recovered from roughly 180 million T cells by an analysis.

13 Jbeta primers and 60 Vbeta primers were used for the PCR. The repertoire was sequenced with immunoSEQ multiplex PCR; TCRdb's copy has only in-frame clones and lacks some. The table shows roughly 110,000 clones, with approximately 80% occurring only once. This CDR3 is built from 15 residues. V lost 5 bases and J 5 bases, leaving 18 bases between the germline ends. CDR1 SGHNT and CDR2 YYREEE come from the germline V gene (reference sequence). This TCR came from a man aged 25 to 40 in good health and CMV-seropositive. The chain is built from TRBV5-4 and TRBJ2-3; tentative D call: TRBD1 (6 bases). Source material: PBMCs. The CDR3 reads CASSSDMGARDTQYF. The CDR3 DNA follows: TGTGCCAGCAGTTCGGACATGGGGGCCCGAGATACGCAGTATTTT.